This TCR beta chain emerged from a study of T cell responses to AZD1222 COVID-19 vaccine. Overall study findings and caveats: Unmutated variant regions reportedly attract nearly half of all spike-specific TCRs. Every sample of the repertoires postdated the peak T cell response.

It was second doses at about 4 or about 12 weeks that were pooled. Note on this clone: Antigen specificity is unknown.

Generated by immunoSEQ multiplex PCR, the TCRdb table keeps only in-frame clones and is missing some. In the table there are nearly 200,000 clones, under 95% of which are singletons. Trimming removed 0 bases from V and 10 bases from J, with 11 bases in between. Germline CDR1 is SGHNT and CDR2 is YYREEE (reference sequence). This CDR3 is built from 14 residues. This specimen was peripheral blood, taken 28 days after the second AZD1222 dose. The J gene is TRBJ1-6, the V gene TRBV5-4; perhaps TRBD1 as D (5 bases). This clonotype originated in an adult who received the AZD1222 COVID-19 vaccine. DNA for the CDR3: TGTGCCAGCAGCTTGGCCCAGGGCGGGTCACCCCTCCACTTT. Its translation is CASSLAQGGSPLHF.